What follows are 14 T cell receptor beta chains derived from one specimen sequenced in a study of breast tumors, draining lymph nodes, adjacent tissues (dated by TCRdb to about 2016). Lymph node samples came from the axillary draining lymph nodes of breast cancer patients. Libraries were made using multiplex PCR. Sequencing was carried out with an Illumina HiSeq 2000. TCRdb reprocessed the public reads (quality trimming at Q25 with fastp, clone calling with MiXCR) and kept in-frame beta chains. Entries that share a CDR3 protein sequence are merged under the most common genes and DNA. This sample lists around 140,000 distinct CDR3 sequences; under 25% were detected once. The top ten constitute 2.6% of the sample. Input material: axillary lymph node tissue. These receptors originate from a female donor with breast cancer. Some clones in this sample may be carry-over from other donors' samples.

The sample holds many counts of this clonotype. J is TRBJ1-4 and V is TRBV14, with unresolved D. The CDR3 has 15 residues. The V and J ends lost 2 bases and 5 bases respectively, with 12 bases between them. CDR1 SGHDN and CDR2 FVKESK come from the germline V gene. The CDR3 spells CASSQLTGSNEKLFF. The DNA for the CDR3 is TGTGCCAGCAGCCAACTAACGGGCTCAAATGAAAAACTGTTTTTT.

The CDR3 DNA follows: TGTGCCAGCAGTATACAGGGAGGGGGGAACATTCAGTACTTC. The encoded protein is CASSIQGGGNIQYF. This sequence joins TRBV27 and TRBJ2-4, with a possible D match to TRBD2 (7 bases). This CDR3 region has 14 residues. CDR1 and CDR2 (germline): MNHEY, SMNVEV (reference sequence). Trimming pared 5 bases from V and 7 bases from J, leaving 15 bases between.

The CDR3: CSARGLAGGNYEQYF. DNA of the CDR3: TGCAGCGCCCGAGGACTAGCGGGAGGAAACTACGAGCAGTACTTC. The rearrangement uses TRBV29-1 and TRBJ2-7, with 14 bases identical to TRBD2. The CDR3 covers 15 residues. CDR1 is SQVTM, CDR2 ANQGSEA, per germline. V shed 7 bases, J shed 3 bases, and the junction held 8 bases outside the gene matches.

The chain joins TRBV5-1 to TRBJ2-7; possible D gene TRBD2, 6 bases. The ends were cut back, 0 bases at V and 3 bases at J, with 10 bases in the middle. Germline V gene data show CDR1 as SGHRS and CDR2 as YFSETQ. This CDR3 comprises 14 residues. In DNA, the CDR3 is TGCGCCAGCAGCTTGGGGCGGGGTGTCTACGAGCAGTACTTC. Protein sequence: CASSLGRGVYEQYF.

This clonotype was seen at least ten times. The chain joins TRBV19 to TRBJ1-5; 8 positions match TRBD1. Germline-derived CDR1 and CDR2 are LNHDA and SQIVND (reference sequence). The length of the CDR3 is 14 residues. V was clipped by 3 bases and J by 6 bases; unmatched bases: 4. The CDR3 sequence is CASSIGTGGQPQHF. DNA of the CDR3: TGTGCCAGTAGTATTGGGACAGGCGGTCAGCCCCAGCATTTT.

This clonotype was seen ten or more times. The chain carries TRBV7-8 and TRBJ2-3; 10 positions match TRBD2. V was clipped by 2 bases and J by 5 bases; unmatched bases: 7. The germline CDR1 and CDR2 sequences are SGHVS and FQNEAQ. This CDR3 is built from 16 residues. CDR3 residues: CASSLTASGRIDTQYF. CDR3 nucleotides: TGTGCCAGCAGCTTAACCGCTAGCGGGAGAATAGATACGCAGTATTTT.

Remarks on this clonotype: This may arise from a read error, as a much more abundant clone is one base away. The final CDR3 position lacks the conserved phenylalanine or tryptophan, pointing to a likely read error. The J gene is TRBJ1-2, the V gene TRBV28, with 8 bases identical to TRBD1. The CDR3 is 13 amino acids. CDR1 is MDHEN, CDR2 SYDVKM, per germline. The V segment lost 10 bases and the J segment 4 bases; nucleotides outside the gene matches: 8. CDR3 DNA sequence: TGTGCCATTAAAGAGGACAGGGTCTATGGCTACACCTCC. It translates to CAIKEDRVYGYTS.

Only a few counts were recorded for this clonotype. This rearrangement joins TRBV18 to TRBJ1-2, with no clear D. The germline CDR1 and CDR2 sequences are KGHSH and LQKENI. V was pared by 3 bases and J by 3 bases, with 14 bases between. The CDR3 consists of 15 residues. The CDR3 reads CASSPALDGHYGYTF. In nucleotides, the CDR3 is TGTGCCAGCTCACCGGCACTGGACGGACACTATGGCTACACCTTC.

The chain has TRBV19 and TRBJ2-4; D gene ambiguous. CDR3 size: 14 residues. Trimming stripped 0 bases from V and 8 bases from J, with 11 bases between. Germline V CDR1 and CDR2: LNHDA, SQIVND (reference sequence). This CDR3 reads CASSIEGFGDIQYF. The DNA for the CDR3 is TGTGCCAGTAGTATAGAAGGTTTTGGAGACATTCAGTACTTC.

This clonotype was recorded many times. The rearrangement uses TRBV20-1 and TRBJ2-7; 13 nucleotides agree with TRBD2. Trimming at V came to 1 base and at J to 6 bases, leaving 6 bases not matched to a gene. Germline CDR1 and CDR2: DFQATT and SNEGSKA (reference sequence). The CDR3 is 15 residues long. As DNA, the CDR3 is TGCAGTGCTAGAGTAAGGGGGACTAGCGGGGCCGAGCAGTACTTC. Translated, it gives CSARVRGTSGAEQYF.

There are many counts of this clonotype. The CDR3 DNA reads as TGTGCTAGTGGTTTGGTAAGGTACGAGCAGTACTTC. The encoded protein is CASGLVRYEQYF. The chain links TRBV12-5 to TRBJ2-7, with D uncertain. This CDR3 spans 12 amino acids. The ends were cut back, 0 bases at V and 4 bases at J, with 4 bases in the middle. Germline CDR1 and CDR2: LGHNT and FRNRAP.

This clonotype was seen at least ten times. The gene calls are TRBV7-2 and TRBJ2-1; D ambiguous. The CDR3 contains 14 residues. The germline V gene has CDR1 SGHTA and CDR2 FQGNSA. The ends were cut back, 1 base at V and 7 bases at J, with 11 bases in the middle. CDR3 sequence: CASSLGLVTNEQFF. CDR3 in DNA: TGTGCCAGCAGCTTAGGGTTGGTGACTAATGAGCAGTTCTTC.

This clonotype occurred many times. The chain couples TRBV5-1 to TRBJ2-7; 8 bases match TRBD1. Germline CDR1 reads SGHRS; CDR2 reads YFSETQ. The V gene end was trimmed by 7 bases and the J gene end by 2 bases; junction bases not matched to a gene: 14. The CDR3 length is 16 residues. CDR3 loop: CASSASDGQGPYEQYF. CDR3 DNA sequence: TGCGCCAGCTCTGCCTCGGATGGACAGGGACCCTACGAGCAGTACTTC. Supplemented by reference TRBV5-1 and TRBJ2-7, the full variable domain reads KAGVTQTPRYLIKTRGQQVTLSCSPISGHRSVSWYQQTPGQGLQFLFEYFSETQRNKGNFPGRFSGRQFSNSRSEMNVSTLELGDSALYLCASSASDGQGPYEQYFGPGTRLTVT.

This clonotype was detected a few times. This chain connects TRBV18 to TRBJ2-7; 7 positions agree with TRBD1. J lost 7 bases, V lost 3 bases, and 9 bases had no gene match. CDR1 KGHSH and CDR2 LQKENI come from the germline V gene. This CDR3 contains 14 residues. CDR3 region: CASSPGTDPSEQYF. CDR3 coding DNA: TGTGCCAGCTCACCTGGGACAGACCCCTCTGAGCAGTACTTC.